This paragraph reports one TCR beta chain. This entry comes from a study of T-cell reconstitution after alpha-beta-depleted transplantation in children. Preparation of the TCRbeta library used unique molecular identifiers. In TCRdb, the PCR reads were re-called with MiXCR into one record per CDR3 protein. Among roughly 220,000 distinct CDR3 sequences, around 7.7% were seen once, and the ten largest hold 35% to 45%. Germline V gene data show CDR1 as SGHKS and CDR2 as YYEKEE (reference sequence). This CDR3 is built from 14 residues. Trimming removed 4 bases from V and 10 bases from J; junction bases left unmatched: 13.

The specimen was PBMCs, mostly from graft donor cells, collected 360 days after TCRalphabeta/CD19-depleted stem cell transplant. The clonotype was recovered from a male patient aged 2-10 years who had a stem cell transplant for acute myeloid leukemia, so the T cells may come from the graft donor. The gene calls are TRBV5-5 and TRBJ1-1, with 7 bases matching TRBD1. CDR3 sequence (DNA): TGTGCCAGCAGCCTTGAGGGGGCTAGTGGCGCAGCTTTCTTT. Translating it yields CASSLEGASGAAFF.